Included here is one T cell receptor (beta chain) sequence, with context. The antigen remains unidentified. The method was immunoSEQ multiplex PCR; TCRdb's version includes in-frame clones alone and lacks a portion of them. This sample has 40,000 to 50,000 clones, with around 96% found just once. Tuberculin skin test and IGRA determined adolescents' latent tuberculosis status at entry. The sample comes from a study of T cells in tuberculosis. Study in general: This South African cohort compared adolescents with or without latent tuberculosis against adults with active tuberculosis. Study-wide findings and caveats: Active tuberculosis alpha repertoires lay closer to GMM-specific TCRs than controls'. Smaller alpha distances in active tuberculosis partly reflected shorter CDR3-alpha lengths.

The CDR3 is 15 residues long. Germline V gene lookup returns CDR1 SQVTM and CDR2 ANQGSEA. The sample comprised PBMCs. The chain has TRBV29-1 and TRBJ1-4, with TRBD1 identical over 8 bases. This TCR was recovered from a donor between 10 and 35 years old with latent tuberculosis or without tuberculosis infection. The CDR3 spells CRPGRRGPVNEKLFF. The CDR3 bases are TGCCGCCCGGGGCGCAGGGGGCCTGTTAATGAAAAACTGTTTTTT.